This note documents a single T cell receptor beta chain sequence. Its antigen is currently unknown. The time point denotes: newly diagnosed, previously untreated cHL patient sample. PBMCs from patients with newly diagnosed, untreated classical Hodgkin lymphoma served as a comparison group for the relapsed/refractory trial patients. The entry originates in a study of PD-1 blockade in classical Hodgkin lymphoma. The study's findings and limits: The origin of the repertoire differences remains undefined, with disease activity or prior therapy as possible causes. Baseline TCR diversity was reportedly lower in newly diagnosed patients than healthy donors.

The repertoire was sequenced with immunoSEQ multiplex PCR; TCRdb's copy has only in-frame clones and lacks some. Of 7,000 to 8,500 clones listed, about 79% are singletons. Germline V gene sequence: CDR1 SGHRS, CDR2 YFSETQ. The CDR3 totals 16 residues. Trimming pared 3 bases from V and 1 base from J, leaving 14 bases between. This clonotype was obtained from a human donor with classical Hodgkin lymphoma. The sequenced sample consisted of peripheral blood mononuclear cells (PBMCs). This sequence joins TRBV5-1 and TRBJ2-1; tentatively, D is TRBD1 (6 bases). This CDR3 is CASSSSSGESYNEQFF. CDR3 DNA: TGCGCCAGCAGCTCCTCCTCAGGGGAGTCCTACAATGAGCAGTTCTTC.